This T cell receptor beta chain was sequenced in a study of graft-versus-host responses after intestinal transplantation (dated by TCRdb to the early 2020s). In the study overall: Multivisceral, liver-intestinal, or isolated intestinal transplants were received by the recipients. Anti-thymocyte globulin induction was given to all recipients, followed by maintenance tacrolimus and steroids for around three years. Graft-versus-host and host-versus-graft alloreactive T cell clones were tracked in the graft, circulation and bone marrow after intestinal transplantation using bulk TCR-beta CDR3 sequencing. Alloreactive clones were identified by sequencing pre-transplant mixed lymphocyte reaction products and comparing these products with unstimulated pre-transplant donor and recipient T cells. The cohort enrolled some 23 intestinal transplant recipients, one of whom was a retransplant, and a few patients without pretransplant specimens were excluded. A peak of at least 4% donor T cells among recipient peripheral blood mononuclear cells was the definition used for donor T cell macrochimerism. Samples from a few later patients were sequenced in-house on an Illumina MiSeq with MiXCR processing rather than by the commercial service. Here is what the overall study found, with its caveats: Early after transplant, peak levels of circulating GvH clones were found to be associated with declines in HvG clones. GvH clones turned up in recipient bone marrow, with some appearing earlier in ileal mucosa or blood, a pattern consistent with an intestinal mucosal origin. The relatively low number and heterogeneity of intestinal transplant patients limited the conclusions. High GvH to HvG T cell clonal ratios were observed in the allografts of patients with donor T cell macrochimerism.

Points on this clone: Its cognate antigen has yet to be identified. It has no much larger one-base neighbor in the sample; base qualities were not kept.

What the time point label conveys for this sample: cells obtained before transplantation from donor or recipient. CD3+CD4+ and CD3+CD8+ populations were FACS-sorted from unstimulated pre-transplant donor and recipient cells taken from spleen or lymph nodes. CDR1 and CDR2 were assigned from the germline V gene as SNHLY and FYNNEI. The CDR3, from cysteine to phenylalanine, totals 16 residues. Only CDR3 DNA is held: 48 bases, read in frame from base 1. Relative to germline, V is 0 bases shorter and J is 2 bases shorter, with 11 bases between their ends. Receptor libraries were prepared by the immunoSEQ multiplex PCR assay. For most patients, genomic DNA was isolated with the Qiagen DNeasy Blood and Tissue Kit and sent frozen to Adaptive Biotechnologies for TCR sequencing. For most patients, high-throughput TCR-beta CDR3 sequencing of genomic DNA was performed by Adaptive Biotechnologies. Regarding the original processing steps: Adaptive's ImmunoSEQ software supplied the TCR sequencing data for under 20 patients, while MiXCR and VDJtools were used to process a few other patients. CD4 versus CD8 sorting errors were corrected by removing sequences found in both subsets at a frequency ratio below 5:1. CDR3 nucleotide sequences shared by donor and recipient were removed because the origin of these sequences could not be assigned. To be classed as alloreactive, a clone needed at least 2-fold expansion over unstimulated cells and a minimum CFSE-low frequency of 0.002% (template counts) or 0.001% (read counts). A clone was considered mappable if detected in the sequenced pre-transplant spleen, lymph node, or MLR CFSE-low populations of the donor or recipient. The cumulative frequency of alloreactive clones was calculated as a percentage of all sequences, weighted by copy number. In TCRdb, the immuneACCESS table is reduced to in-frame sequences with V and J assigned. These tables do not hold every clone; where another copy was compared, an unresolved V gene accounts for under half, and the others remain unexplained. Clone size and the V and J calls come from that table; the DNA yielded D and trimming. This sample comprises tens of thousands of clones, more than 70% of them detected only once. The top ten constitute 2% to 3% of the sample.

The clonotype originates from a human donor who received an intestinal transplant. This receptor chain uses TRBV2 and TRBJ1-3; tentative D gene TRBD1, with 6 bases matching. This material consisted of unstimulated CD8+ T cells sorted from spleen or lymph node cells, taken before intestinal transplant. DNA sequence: TGTGCCAGCAGTGAAGCGATGGGGGCCCCTGGAAACACCATATATTTT. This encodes CASSEAMGAPGNTIYF.